This T cell receptor beta chain appears in the sequencing data of a study of Graves' ophthalmopathy and Graves' hyperthyroidism (dated by TCRdb to 2017 to 2018). At the level of the whole study: Peripheral blood samples were taken at the time of initial diagnosis, before any treatment was given. In five or six hyperthyroidism patients, T-cell repertoires of thyroid tissue and blood were compared. To explore V-J signatures that distinguish ophthalmopathy from hyperthyroidism, a discovery set of more than 90 patients was enrolled, made up of around 40 with ophthalmopathy and roughly 57 with stable hyperthyroidism. To tell Graves' ophthalmopathy apart from Graves' hyperthyroidism, and to predict which patients would progress to ophthalmopathy, the study relied on TCR beta repertoire signatures. Following sampling, methimazole starting at 30 mg daily was administered to hyperthyroidism patients, and high-dose intravenous methylprednisolone was administered to ophthalmopathy patients. The 90 to 100 discovery patients were randomly divided into training and test sets at a 7:3 ratio. For independent validation, a separate cohort was made up of around 18 hyperthyroidism patients plus 17 patients who later progressed from hyperthyroidism to ophthalmopathy. In total, approximately 130 blood samples were TCR-sequenced: 43 ophthalmopathy, approximately 75 hyperthyroidism and some 17 hyperthyroidism-to-ophthalmopathy patients.

Germline trimming: 2 bases from V, 3 bases from J; junction bases outside gene matches: 9. The CDR3 starts with the cysteine, ends with the phenylalanine, and has 15 residues. Here the CDR3 DNA is all that survives: 45 bases in frame from base 1. As encoded in the germline V gene (reference sequence), CDR1 is GTSNPN while CDR2 is SVGIG. The paper's findings and limits, for the study overall: In validation, the model predicted ophthalmopathy progression with roughly 68% sensitivity and 72.22% specificity; some 13 predicted patients were CT-confirmed with GO in a median of approximately 6.2 months. Among expanded thyroid clonotypes with frequency above 0.001, most also showed up in blood, which suggests that blood repertoires may reflect the thyroid immune response. No statistical method was used to set the sample size in advance, and the investigators knew which group each participant was assigned to. The 13-signature model separated ophthalmopathy from stable hyperthyroidism with 85% to 90% sensitivity and about 84% specificity in cross-validation, and 80%/75% in the test set.

TCR beta CDR3 regions were amplified from RNA transcripts for repertoire sequencing. The first round was an RT-PCR using HTBI primers with the Qiagen OneStep RT-PCR kit, and this first round was followed by a second-round multiplex PCR, then size selection and purification. The libraries underwent paired-end sequencing with 100 bp reads on an Illumina HiSeq2000. Regarding the original processing steps: Reads were processed with SOAPnuke, discarding reads with adapters, uncalled bases, mean Phred below 15, or no exact constant-primer or identifier match. High-quality paired reads were merged with COPE v1.2.5. Each unique nucleotide sequence was defined as a clonotype, and clonotypes were aligned to IMGT TRB V, D and J references with MiTCR v1.1. The analysis was limited to V-J combinations with a frequency above 0.0001, which together covered 99.2% of repertoires. A TCR clonal expansion and chaos score per V-J combination was defined as the ratio of F50 clonal expansion to chaos observed in the TCRdist matrix. Features were reduced by Welch's t-statistics and random forest to roughly 14 V-J combinations, which fed a naive Bayes classifier. Thyroid-blood repertoire similarity was quantified with the Morisita-Horn index. The public reads were reprocessed in TCRdb via fastp at Q25 and MiXCR, keeping in-frame beta chains. Identical CDR3 protein sequences are pooled into one entry, listed with their most common genes and DNA. For this entry, the V and J calls and clone size follow TCRdb and not the study's own pipeline. The sample has some 380,000 distinct CDR3 sequences on record, 15% of them singletons. Roughly 7% of the sample lies in the top ten.

A word on this clonotype: What this receptor recognizes is not known. Base qualities were left out, and no much larger clone turns up one base away.

A patient counted as having stable hyperthyroidism if there was no progression to ophthalmopathy within 18 months of follow-up. The hyperthyroidism patients were 18 to 65 years old and newly diagnosed, with a disease duration of less than 2 months. Patients with other autoimmune diseases, uncontrolled infections, pregnancy or lactation were excluded. Diagnosis was based on clinical symptoms, serum thyroxine, TRAb, thyroid ultrasound and orbital computed tomography. Ficoll-Paque density gradient centrifugation was used to isolate PBMCs from 8.5 to 10 ml of fresh peripheral blood. Total RNA was extracted using Trizol reagent, and RNA quality was checked on an Agilent 2100 Bioanalyzer.

This clonotype originated in a woman aged 18-35 years with stable Graves' hyperthyroidism. Donor details come from another sample of the same person, matched by shared clones. Sequencing input: peripheral blood. The chain is encoded by TRBV30 joined to TRBJ1-1; 7 bases in between match TRBD1. CDR3 reads: CAWSPLGGQDTEAFF. In nucleotides, the sequence is TGTGCCTGGAGTCCATTAGGAGGACAGGACACTGAAGCTTTCTTT. Extended through the reference TRBV30 and TRBJ1-1 proteins, this CDR3 yields the full variable domain: SQTIHQWPATLVQPVGSPLSLECTVEGTSNPNLYWYRQAAGRGLQLLFYSVGIGQISSEVPQNLSASRPQDRQFILSSKKLLLSDSGFYLCAWSPLGGQDTEAFFGQGTRLTVV.